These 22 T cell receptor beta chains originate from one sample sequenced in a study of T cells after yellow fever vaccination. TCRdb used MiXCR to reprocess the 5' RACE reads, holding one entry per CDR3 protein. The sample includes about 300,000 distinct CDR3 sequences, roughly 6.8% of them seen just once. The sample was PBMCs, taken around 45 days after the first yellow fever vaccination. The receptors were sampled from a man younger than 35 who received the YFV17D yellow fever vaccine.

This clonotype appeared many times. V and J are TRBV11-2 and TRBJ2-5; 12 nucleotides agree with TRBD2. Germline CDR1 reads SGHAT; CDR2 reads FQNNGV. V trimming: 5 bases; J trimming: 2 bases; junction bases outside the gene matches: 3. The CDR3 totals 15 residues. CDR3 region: CASSPTSGGQETQYF. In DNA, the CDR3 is TGTGCCAGCAGCCCGACTAGCGGGGGACAAGAGACCCAGTACTTC.

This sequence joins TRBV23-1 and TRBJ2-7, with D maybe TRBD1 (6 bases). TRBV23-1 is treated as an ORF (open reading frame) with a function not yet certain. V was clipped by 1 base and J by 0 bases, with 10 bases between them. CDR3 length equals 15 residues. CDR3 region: CASSQFRTDSYEQYV. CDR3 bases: TGCGCCAGCAGTCAATTTAGGACAGACTCCTACGAGCAGTACGTC.

CDR3 residues: CASSQGQAFGNTIYF. CDR3 nucleotide sequence: TGTGCCAGCAGCCAAGGGCAGGCTTTTGGAAACACCATATATTTT. The genes are TRBV3-1 and TRBJ1-3; D unresolved. V lost 1 base and J 3 bases, leaving 10 bases between the germline ends. This CDR3 has 15 residues. Germline assignment: CDR1 LGHDT and CDR2 YNNKEL (reference sequence).

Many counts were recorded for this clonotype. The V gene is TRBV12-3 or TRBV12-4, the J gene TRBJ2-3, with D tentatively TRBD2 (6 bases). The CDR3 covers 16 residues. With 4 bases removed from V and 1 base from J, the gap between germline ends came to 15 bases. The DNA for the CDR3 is TGTGCCAGCAGTTCACACGATAGCGGACGCACAGATACGCAGTATTTT. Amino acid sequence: CASSSHDSGRTDTQYF.

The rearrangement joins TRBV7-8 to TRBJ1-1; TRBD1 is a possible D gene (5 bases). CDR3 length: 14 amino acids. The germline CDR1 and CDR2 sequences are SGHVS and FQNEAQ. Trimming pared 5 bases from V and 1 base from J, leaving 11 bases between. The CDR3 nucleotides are TGTGCCAGCAGCCGACAGTTCCAGAACACTGAAGCTTTCTTT. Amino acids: CASSRQFQNTEAFF.

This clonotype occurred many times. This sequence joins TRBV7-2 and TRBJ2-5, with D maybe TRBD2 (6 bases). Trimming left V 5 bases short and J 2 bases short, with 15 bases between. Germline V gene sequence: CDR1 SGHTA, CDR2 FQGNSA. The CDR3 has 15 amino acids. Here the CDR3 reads CASSPRGSSQETQYF. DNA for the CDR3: TGTGCCAGCAGCCCCCGGGGGTCCTCGCAAGAGACCCAGTACTTC.

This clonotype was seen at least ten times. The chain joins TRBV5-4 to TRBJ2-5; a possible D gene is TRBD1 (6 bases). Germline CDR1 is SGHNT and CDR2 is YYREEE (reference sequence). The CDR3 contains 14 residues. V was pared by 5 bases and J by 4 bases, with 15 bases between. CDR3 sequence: CASSTQDSGETQYF. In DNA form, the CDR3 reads TGTGCCAGCAGTACCCAGGACAGCGGAGAGACCCAGTACTTC.

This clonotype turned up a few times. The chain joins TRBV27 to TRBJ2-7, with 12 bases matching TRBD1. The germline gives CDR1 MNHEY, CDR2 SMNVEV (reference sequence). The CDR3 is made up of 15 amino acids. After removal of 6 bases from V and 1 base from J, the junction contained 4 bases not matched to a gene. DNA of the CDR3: TGTGCCAGCAGACGGGACAGGGGGCAATCCTACGAGCAGTACTTC. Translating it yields CASRRDRGQSYEQYF.

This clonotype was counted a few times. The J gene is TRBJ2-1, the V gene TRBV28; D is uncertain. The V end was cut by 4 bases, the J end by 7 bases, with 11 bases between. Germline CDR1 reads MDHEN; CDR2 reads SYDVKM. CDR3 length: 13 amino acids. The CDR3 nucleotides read TGTGCCAGCAGTTCGGACGGTCTAAATGAGCAGTTCTTC. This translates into CASSSDGLNEQFF.

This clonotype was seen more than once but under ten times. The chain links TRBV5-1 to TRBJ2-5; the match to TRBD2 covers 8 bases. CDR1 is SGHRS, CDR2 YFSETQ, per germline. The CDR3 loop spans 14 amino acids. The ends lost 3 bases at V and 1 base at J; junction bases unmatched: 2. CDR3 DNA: TGCGCCAGCAGCTGGCGGGGGGTCCAAGAGACCCAGTACTTC. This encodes CASSWRGVQETQYF.

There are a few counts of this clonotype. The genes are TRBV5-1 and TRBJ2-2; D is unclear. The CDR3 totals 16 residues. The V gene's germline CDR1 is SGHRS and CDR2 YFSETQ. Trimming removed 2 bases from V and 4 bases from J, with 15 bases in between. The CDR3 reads CASSFQTSAGTGELFF. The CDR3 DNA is TGCGCCAGCAGCTTTCAAACCTCGGCCGGCACCGGGGAGCTGTTTTTT.

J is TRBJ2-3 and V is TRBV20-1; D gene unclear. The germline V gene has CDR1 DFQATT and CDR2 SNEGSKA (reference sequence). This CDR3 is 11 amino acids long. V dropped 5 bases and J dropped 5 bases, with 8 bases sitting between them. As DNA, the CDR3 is TGCAGTGCTCGGGCCGTAGATACGCAGTATTTT. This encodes CSARAVDTQYF.

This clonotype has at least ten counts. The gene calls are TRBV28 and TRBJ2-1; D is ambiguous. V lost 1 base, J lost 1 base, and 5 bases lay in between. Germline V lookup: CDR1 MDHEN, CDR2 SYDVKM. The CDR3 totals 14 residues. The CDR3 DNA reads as TGTGCCAGCAGTTTATTAGCTTCCTACAATGAGCAGTTCTTC. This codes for CASSLLASYNEQFF.

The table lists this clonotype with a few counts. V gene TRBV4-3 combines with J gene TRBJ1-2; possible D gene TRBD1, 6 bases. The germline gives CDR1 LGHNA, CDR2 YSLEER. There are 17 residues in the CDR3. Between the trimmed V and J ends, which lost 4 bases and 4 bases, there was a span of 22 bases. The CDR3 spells CASSRTGIGGGPYGYTF. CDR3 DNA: TGCGCCAGCAGCCGCACGGGGATTGGCGGGGGGCCCTATGGCTACACCTTC.

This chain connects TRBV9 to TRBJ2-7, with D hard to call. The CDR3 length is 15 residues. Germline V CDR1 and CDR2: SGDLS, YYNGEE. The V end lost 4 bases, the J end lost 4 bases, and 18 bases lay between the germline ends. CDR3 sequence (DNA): TGTGCCAGCAGCCCAAGCCGTGACTTGTCATACGAGCAGTACTTC. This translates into CASSPSRDLSYEQYF. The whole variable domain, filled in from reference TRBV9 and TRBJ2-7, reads DSGVTQTPKHLITATGQRVTLRCSPRSGDLSVYWYQQSLDQGLQFLIQYYNGEERAKGNILERFSAQQFPDLHSELNLSSLELGDSALYFCASSPSRDLSYEQYFGPGTRLTVT.

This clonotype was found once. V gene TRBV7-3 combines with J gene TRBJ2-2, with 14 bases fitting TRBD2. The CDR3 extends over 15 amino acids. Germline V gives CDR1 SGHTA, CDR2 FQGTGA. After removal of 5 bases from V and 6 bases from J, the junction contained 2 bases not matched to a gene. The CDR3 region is CASSGTSGGPGELFF. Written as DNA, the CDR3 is TGTGCCAGCAGCGGGACTAGCGGGGGTCCCGGGGAGCTGTTTTTT.

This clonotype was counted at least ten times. In DNA form, the CDR3 reads TGTGCCAGCAGCTTGAGCGGGGAGCTGTTTTTT. Residues: CASSLSGELFF. The chain couples TRBV7-3 to TRBJ2-2; no reliable D call. With 3 bases removed from V and 7 bases from J, the gap between germline ends came to 3 bases. Germline CDR1 and CDR2: SGHTA and FQGTGA. The CDR3 spans 11 residues.

CDR3 sequence (DNA): TGTGCCAGCAGCATAAGCCCTAGCTCCTACAATGAGCAGTTCTTC. Its protein product is CASSISPSSYNEQFF. V gene TRBV9 combines with J gene TRBJ2-1; D is unresolved. Trimming cost V 4 bases and J 0 bases, with 11 bases left between them. This CDR3 spans 15 amino acids. Germline CDR1 reads SGDLS; CDR2 reads YYNGEE.

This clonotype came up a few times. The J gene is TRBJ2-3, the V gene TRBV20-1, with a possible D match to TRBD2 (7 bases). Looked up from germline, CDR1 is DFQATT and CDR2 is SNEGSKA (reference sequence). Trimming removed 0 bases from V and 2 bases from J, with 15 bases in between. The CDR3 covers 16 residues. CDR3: CSAREVWRGLTDTQYF. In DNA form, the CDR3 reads TGCAGTGCTAGAGAAGTGTGGCGGGGGCTCACAGATACGCAGTATTTT.

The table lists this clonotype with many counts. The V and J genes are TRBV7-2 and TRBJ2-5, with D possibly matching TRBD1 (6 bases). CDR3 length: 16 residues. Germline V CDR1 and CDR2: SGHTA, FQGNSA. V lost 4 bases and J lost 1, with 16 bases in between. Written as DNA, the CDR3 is TGTGCCAGCAGCTACACAGGGACCCCCCCCCAAGAGACCCAGTACTTC. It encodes CASSYTGTPPQETQYF.

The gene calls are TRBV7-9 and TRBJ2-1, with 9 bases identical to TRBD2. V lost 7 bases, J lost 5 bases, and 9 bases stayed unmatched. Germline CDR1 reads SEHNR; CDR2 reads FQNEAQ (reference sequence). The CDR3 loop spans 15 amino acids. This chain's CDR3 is CASNRAGGSDNEQFF. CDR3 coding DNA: TGTGCCAGCAACCGGGCGGGGGGGAGCGACAATGAGCAGTTCTTC.

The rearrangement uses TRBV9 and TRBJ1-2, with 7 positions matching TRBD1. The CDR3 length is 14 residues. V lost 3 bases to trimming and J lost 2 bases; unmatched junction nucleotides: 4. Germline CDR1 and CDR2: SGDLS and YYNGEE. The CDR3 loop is CASSGGGGNYGYTF. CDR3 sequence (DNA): TGTGCCAGCAGCGGGGGAGGGGGCAACTATGGCTACACCTTC.